This T cell receptor (beta chain) was retrieved from a study of T cell repertoires in cytomegalovirus infection. The study's findings and limits: Cumulative public TCR beta family frequency identified CMV carriers with the relevant HLA. HLA-C-restricted CMV clonotypes gave the most frequent clonotype in two of eight donors.

Details on this clonotype: Its specificity is not known.

TCRdb passed the reads through MiXCR, listing each CDR3 protein once. This table holds roughly 730,000 distinct CDR3 sequences, roughly a third found once. The TCR was taken from a human donor in good health (CMV status not recorded). Some clones in this sample may be carry-over from other donors' samples. Here the sequenced sample was cultured PBMCs, taken from culture after CMV antigen stimulation.

The DNA for the CDR3 is TGTGCCAGCAGCTTAGAGCGAACTCTCTTCTATGGCTACACCTTC. Residues: CASSLERTLFYGYTF. The chain joins TRBV11-2 to TRBJ1-2; D is ambiguous. Germline CDR1 SGHAT, CDR2 FQNNGV. The CDR3 sequence is 15 residues long. V was clipped by 0 bases and J by 4 bases, with 12 bases between them.